The present T cell receptor beta chain was sequenced within a study of blood T cell repertoires in COVID-19. This clone was counted only a few times. Trimming pared 5 bases from V and 6 bases from J, leaving 13 bases between. Germline V lookup: CDR1 LNHDA, CDR2 SQIVND (reference sequence). The CDR3 has 14 residues. Methods used by the authors: The assay estimated nucleated cells by amplifying reference gene primers. Sequencing used immunoSEQ multiplex PCR; TCRdb keeps in-frame clones, though not all of them. V, J and clone size derive from that table, while D and trimming were established from the DNA sequence. This table has over 250,000 clones, roughly four fifths appearing once.

The specimen sequenced was PBMCs or T cells enriched from blood (not recorded which). The clonotype comes from a man under 40 with acute COVID-19. The chain joins TRBV19 to TRBJ2-2; tentatively, D is TRBD1 (5 bases). The CDR3 DNA reads as TGTGCCAGTAGTCCGACAGTCATATCCGGGGAGCTGTTTTTT. Protein sequence: CASSPTVISGELFF.